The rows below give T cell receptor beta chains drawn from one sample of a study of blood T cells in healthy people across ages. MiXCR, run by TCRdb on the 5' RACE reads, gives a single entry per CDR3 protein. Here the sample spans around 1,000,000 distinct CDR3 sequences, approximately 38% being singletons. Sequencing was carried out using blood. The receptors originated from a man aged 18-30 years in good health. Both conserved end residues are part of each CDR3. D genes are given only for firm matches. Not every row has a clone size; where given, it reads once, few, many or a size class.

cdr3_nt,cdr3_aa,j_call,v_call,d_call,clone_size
TGTGCCAGCAGCCTGGGACTAGCGGGGGGTCGGTCCTACAATGAGCAGTTCTTC,CASSLGLAGGRSYNEQFF,TRBJ2-1,TRBV9,TRBD2,few
TGCAGTGCTAGAGAGGGGGGGACAGGGAATCAGCCCCAGCATTTT,CSAREGGTGNQPQHF,TRBJ1-5,TRBV20-1,TRBD1,NA
TGTGCCATCAGTGAGTCCGGGACTAGCGGCTACAATGAGCAGTTCTTC,CAISESGTSGYNEQFF,TRBJ2-1,TRBV10-3,TRBD2,many
TGCGCCAGCAGCCAAGATGACAGTAACTATGGCTACACCTTC,CASSQDDSNYGYTF,TRBJ1-2,TRBV4-3,NA,NA
TGTGCCAGCAGCTTAGGCCCGGGACTAGACAAGACCCAGTACTTC,CASSLGPGLDKTQYF,TRBJ2-5,TRBV13,TRBD2,few
TGTGCCAGCAGCTCCGTAGGCAATGAGCAGTTCTTC,CASSSVGNEQFF,TRBJ2-1,TRBV7-9,NA,few
TGCGCCAGCAGTCCCCGAGGGGGCTTTAAGCAGTTCTTC,CASSPRGGFKQFF,TRBJ2-1,TRBV5-1,TRBD1,NA
TGTGCCAGCAGCGCCGGGACAGGGTACTCACCCCTCCACTTT,CASSAGTGYSPLHF,TRBJ1-6,TRBV6-2/TRBV6-3,TRBD1,NA
TGCGCCAGCAGCGGTCGACAGGAGAGCTCCTACAATGAGCAGTTCTTC,CASSGRQESSYNEQFF,TRBJ2-1,TRBV5-1,NA,few
TGTGCCAGCAGTCCCATCGGGGCTGAGCAGTACTTC,CASSPIGAEQYF,TRBJ2-5,TRBV12-3/TRBV12-4,NA,NA
TGTGCCACCAGTGACCGACTAGGCGCAAGGAATGAGCAGTTCTTC,CATSDRLGARNEQFF,TRBJ2-1,TRBV24-1,NA,many
TGTGCCAGCAGTTGGACGGGCTCCTATGGCTACACCTTC,CASSWTGSYGYTF,TRBJ1-2,TRBV27,NA,NA
TGTGCCAGCAGTCCTACCGGGACCACAATACAGCCCCAGCATTTT,CASSPTGTTIQPQHF,TRBJ1-5,TRBV27,NA,few
TGTGCCAGCAGTTCTAATCCAGGGGAGACGGTTCGAAATTCACCCCTCCACTTT,CASSSNPGETVRNSPLHF,TRBJ1-6,TRBV6-2/TRBV6-3,NA,few
TGTGCCAGCACCCCATCGCTAGGGGGGGGCCTGTTTGAGCAGTACTTC,CASTPSLGGGLFEQYF,TRBJ2-4,TRBV6-6,NA,once
TGCGCCAGCAGCTTGGGAGCTAGCGGAGAACAAGAGACCCAGTACTTC,CASSLGASGEQETQYF,TRBJ2-5,TRBV5-1,TRBD2,NA
TGTGCCATCAGTGAGTCCCCCGACAGGGCCCAGCCCCAGCATTTT,CAISESPDRAQPQHF,TRBJ1-5,TRBV10-3,TRBD1,once
TGCAGTGCTCTTGGGCCTTCGAAGGACTACGAGCAGTACTTC,CSALGPSKDYEQYF,TRBJ2-7,TRBV20-1,NA,NA
TGTGCCAGCAGCGTAGAACAGGGGGCGCAAACCGGGGAGCTGTTTTTT,CASSVEQGAQTGELFF,TRBJ2-2,TRBV9,TRBD1,few
TGCAGTGCTAGAGATCTGGGACAGCTCTATGGCTACACCTTC,CSARDLGQLYGYTF,TRBJ1-2,TRBV20-1,TRBD1,NA
TGTGCCAGCAGATCAGGGGATGTTAATGAAAAACTGTTTTTT,CASRSGDVNEKLFF,TRBJ1-4,TRBV6-5,NA,NA
TGTGCCACCCAAGGGGGGCCTGAAGCTTTCTTT,CATQGGPEAFF,TRBJ1-1,TRBV12-3/TRBV12-4,NA,NA
TGCAGCGTCGGGACAGGGAGAGATCAGCCCCAGCATTTT,CSVGTGRDQPQHF,TRBJ1-5,TRBV29-1,TRBD1,NA
TGCAGTGCTAGCCCAGGGGGCTCGTACGAGCAGTACTTC,CSASPGGSYEQYF,TRBJ2-7,TRBV20-1,TRBD1,NA
TGTGCCAGCAGTTACTCGGATATGAAGACCCAGTACTTC,CASSYSDMKTQYF,TRBJ2-5,TRBV6-5,NA,few
TGTGCCAGCAGCTTATTTATTCTTGACACAGATACGCAGTATTTT,CASSLFILDTDTQYF,TRBJ2-3,TRBV7-2,NA,NA
TGCAGCGCCGGGACAGGCGGTGAAGCTTTCTTT,CSAGTGGEAFF,TRBJ1-1,TRBV29-1,TRBD1,few
TGTGCCAGCAGCTTGCAATACCCGGGACTAACGAGCTCCTACAATGAGCAGTACTTC,CASSLQYPGLTSSYNEQYF,TRBJ2-7,TRBV5-5,TRBD2,NA
TGTGCCAGCGACAGAATGAACACTGAAGCTTTCTTT,CASDRMNTEAFF,TRBJ1-1,TRBV13,NA,NA
TGTGCCACCGTTCAGGACAGGGGGCTTTATGGCTACACCTTC,CATVQDRGLYGYTF,TRBJ1-2,TRBV15,TRBD1,few
TGTGCCAGCAGGTCGGGGAACACTGAAGCTTTCTTT,CASRSGNTEAFF,TRBJ1-1,TRBV4-1,NA,many
TGCAGTGCTAACCCTGTGGGGCAGGGTGAATCTAACTATGGCTACACCTTC,CSANPVGQGESNYGYTF,TRBJ1-2,TRBV20-1,NA,few
TGTGCCAGCAGCCTGACAGGAGCCCTTCATGCCTATGAGCAGTACTTC,CASSLTGALHAYEQYF,TRBJ2-7,TRBV2,NA,NA
TGTGCCAGCAGCTTAGTAAATCTAGCTAACAATGAGCAGTACTTC,CASSLVNLANNEQYF,TRBJ2-5,TRBV7-2,NA,many
TGCGCCAGCAGATTACGTTCCAGGGGCACCGACACCGGGGAGCTGTTTTTT,CASRLRSRGTDTGELFF,TRBJ2-2,TRBV4-1,NA,NA
TGTGCCAGCAGCCCCCGGGGACAGGCAAACTATGGCTACACCTTC,CASSPRGQANYGYTF,TRBJ1-2,TRBV3-1,TRBD1,NA
TGTGCCAGCAGCCGACAGGGATTGAGCACAGATACGCAGTATTTT,CASSRQGLSTDTQYF,TRBJ2-3,TRBV7-2,TRBD1,NA
TGTGCCAGCAGTGAAAACAGGGGTGCCTATGGCTACACCTTC,CASSENRGAYGYTF,TRBJ1-2,TRBV2,TRBD1,NA
TGTGCCAGCAGCCCCGTTTCAGGGAACAATTCACCCCTCCACTTT,CASSPVSGNNSPLHF,TRBJ1-6,TRBV7-2,NA,NA
TGTGCCAGCAGCCAAGATCAGCGGAAGGTCTACGAGCAGTACTTC,CASSQDQRKVYEQYF,TRBJ2-7,TRBV3-1,NA,NA
TGTGCCACCAGCCAGGACAGGGCTGAAGCTTTCTTT,CATSQDRAEAFF,TRBJ1-1,TRBV15,TRBD1,NA
TGTGCCAGCAGTGAACCGGACAGGGGACCGAATGAAAAACTGTTTTTT,CASSEPDRGPNEKLFF,TRBJ1-4,TRBV25-1,TRBD1,NA
TGCGCCAGCAGCCAAGATAGCACAAGAATTTTTAACTATGGCTACACCTTC,CASSQDSTRIFNYGYTF,TRBJ1-2,TRBV4-1,NA,few
TGCAGCTATCGATCTCAGGGTATGGTCTATGGCTACACCTTC,CSYRSQGMVYGYTF,TRBJ1-2,TRBV29-1,NA,NA
TGTGCCAGCAGCCAAGAAAGCGGTGAGATAGCGGGGGACCACAGCTACAATGAGCAGTTCTTC,CASSQESGEIAGDHSYNEQFF,TRBJ2-1,TRBV3-1,TRBD2,few
TGTGCCAGCAGGTTAAGGGAGTTGGGCTATGGCTACACCTTC,CASRLRELGYGYTF,TRBJ1-2,TRBV12-3/TRBV12-4,NA,NA
TGCAGCGTTGAAGGGACAGGGGCTAAGCAAGAGACCCAGTACTTC,CSVEGTGAKQETQYF,TRBJ2-5,TRBV29-1,TRBD1,NA
TGCAGTGCTAGGGGGGGATCGGGAGAGACCCAGTACTTC,CSARGGSGETQYF,TRBJ2-5,TRBV20-1,NA,few
TGCAGCTTTCAAATTGGCAATGAGCAGTACTTC,CSFQIGNEQYF,TRBJ2-5,TRBV29-1,NA,NA
TGCGCCAGCAGCTTACGGTCCCACGGGAGCGGCACTGAAGCTTTCTTT,CASSLRSHGSGTEAFF,TRBJ1-1,TRBV5-1,NA,NA
TGTGCCAGCAGTGAGGTACTACCCTCGGGCAATGAGCAGTTCTTC,CASSEVLPSGNEQFF,TRBJ2-1,TRBV2,NA,NA
TGTGCCAGCAGATGGACAGCCGGAGACAGGGGTAAGAAGTTCTTC,CASRWTAGDRGKKFF,TRBJ2-1,TRBV12-3/TRBV12-4,TRBD1,few
TGCAGTGCAGAGGGGGGGACTAGCGGGGGGATCGACAATGAGCAGTACTTC,CSAEGGTSGGIDNEQYF,TRBJ2-5,TRBV20-1,TRBD2,NA
TGCAGCGTTGAAGAGGTATCCCAGGAGACCCAGTACTTC,CSVEEVSQETQYF,TRBJ2-5,TRBV29-1,NA,few
TGTGCCAGCAGCGCCGACAGGGTCGACACTGAAGCTTTCTTT,CASSADRVDTEAFF,TRBJ1-1,TRBV9,TRBD1,NA